The text below deals with one T cell receptor (beta chain). Its antigen remains unknown. With 3 bases clipped from V and 4 bases from J, the junction kept 6 bases outside the gene matches. CDR1 and CDR2 from the germline V gene are SQVTM and ANQGSEA. The CDR3 covers 14 residues. The data were obtained in a study of T cell repertoires in cytomegalovirus infection. Turning to the study itself: Indicated by public TCR beta signatures were CMV infection and matching HLA type. Whole-study findings and limits: Frequencies of public TCR beta families were cumulated, and this identified carriers of CMV plus the relevant HLA. It was HLA-C-restricted CMV-specific TCR beta clonotypes that dominated the response ex vivo.

TCRdb recomputed calls from the reads with MiXCR, one row per CDR3 protein. Seen here are more than 400,000 distinct CDR3 sequences, more than 25% observed once, and the top ten hold under 15%. The rearrangement uses TRBV29-1 and TRBJ2-1; 7 bases match TRBD2. Sequencing was carried out using PBMCs. The origin of this receptor is a human donor in good health (CMV status not recorded). Some clones in this sample may be carry-over from other donors' samples. CDR3 loop: CSVEPSGRYNEQFF. Written as DNA, the CDR3 is TGCAGCGTTGAGCCTAGCGGACGGTACAATGAGCAGTTCTTC.